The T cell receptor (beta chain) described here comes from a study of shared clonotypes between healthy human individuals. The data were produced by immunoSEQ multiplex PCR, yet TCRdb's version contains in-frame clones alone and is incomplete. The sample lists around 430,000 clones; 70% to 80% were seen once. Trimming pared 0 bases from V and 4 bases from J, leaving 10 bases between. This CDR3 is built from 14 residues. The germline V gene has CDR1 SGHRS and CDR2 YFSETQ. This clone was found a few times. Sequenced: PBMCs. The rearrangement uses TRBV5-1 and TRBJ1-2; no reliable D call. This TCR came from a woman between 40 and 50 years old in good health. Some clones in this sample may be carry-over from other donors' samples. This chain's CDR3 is CASSLGVGSYGYTF. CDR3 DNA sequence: TGCGCCAGCAGCTTGGGAGTGGGCAGCTATGGCTACACCTTC.